This is a list of T cell receptor beta chains from one sample in a study of metastatic and nonmetastatic thyroid tumors. TCRdb ran MiXCR on the PCR reads. The sample has about 25,000 clones; roughly an eighth are singletons. Sequenced input: blood. Source of these receptors: a female donor with papillary thyroid cancer or a benign thyroid nodule (not recorded which). Some clones in this sample may be carry-over from other donors' samples. The CDR3 runs from the conserved cysteine through the conserved F or W. The D gene is left open where the match is weak. Clone size appears in some rows only: once, few, many, or a class for an expanded clone.

D gene,J gene,clone size,V gene,CDR3 DNA,CDR3 protein
TRBD2,TRBJ2-1,many,TRBV30,TGTGCCTGGAGTGGGACTAGACCTGAGCAGTTCTTC,CAWSGTRPEQFF
-,TRBJ2-2,many,TRBV19,TGTGCCAGTTACGGGTCGAACACCGGGGAGCTGTTTTTT,CASYGSNTGELFF
-,TRBJ2-1,many,TRBV6-1,TGTGCCACCGAGGGGGGGGTGGGGTCCTACAATGAGCAGTTCTTC,CATEGGVGSYNEQFF
TRBD1,TRBJ2-7,few,TRBV25-1,TGTGCCACCACGACAGGGTTCGAGCAGTACTTC,CATTTGFEQYF
-,TRBJ1-5,many,TRBV27,TGTGCCAGCAGTCGGGCCCACGCCGAGGGCAATCAGCCCCAGCATTTT,CASSRAHAEGNQPQHF
TRBD2,TRBJ2-7,many,TRBV4-2,TGTGCCAGCAGCCCCGGGACTAGCGGGAGGAGCTCCTACGAGCAGTACTTC,CASSPGTSGRSSYEQYF
TRBD2,TRBJ2-1,medium-sized,TRBV12-3/TRBV12-4,TGTGCCAGCAGTTTAGACTCTGGACTAGCGGGAGTCAATGAGCAGTTCTTC,CASSLDSGLAGVNEQFF
-,TRBJ2-1,medium-sized,TRBV6-2/TRBV6-3,TGTGCCAGCAGACCACAGGGTGAGCAGTTCTTC,CASRPQGEQFF
TRBD2,TRBJ2-1,many,TRBV20-1,TGCAGTGCTTATACCTCGCTAGCGGGAGTCTACAATGAGCAGTTCTTC,CSAYTSLAGVYNEQFF
-,TRBJ2-5,-,TRBV28,TGTGCCAGCAGTTTAAACAGTCTAGAGACCCAGTACTTC,CASSLNSLETQYF
-,TRBJ2-1,few,TRBV6-2/TRBV6-3,TGTGCCAGCAGTTACTCTAGCGAGAGTGAGCAGTTCTTC,CASSYSSESEQFF
-,TRBJ1-1,once,TRBV19,TGTGCCGGTAGTACCGAACAGAACTACATGAACACTGAAGCTTTCTTT,CAGSTEQNYMNTEAFF
TRBD1,TRBJ2-3,many,TRBV7-3,TGTGCCAGCAGCCCCCTCCCGGGACAGGGCTTAGGCGGAGATACGCAGTATTTT,CASSPLPGQGLGGDTQYF
-,TRBJ1-5,many,TRBV28,TGTGCCAGCAGCTTAAGACAGACTAGCAATCAGCCCCAGCATTTT,CASSLRQTSNQPQHF
-,TRBJ2-7,-,TRBV20-1,TGCAGTGCTAGAGAACCTAGCGACATCTACGAGCAGTACTTC,CSAREPSDIYEQYF
-,TRBJ1-3,-,TRBV12-3/TRBV12-4,TGTGCCAGCAGGGGGCCCGCTTCTGGAAACACCATATATTTT,CASRGPASGNTIYF
-,TRBJ2-2,many,TRBV4-3,TGCGCCAGCAGCCAAGGTTCCGCAGACTCCACCGGGGAGCTGTTTTTT,CASSQGSADSTGELFF
-,TRBJ2-1,medium-sized,TRBV6-5,TGTGCCAGCAGTTACTCGACGGGAGCGGGCAATGAGCAGTTCTTC,CASSYSTGAGNEQFF
-,TRBJ2-1,many,TRBV9,TGTGCCAGCAGCGTCGGGGCGGTATGGGGTGAGCAGTTCTTC,CASSVGAVWGEQFF
TRBD2,TRBJ2-1,many,TRBV5-1,TGCGCCAGCAGACAACAAGCGGGAGGGGCGCACAATGAGCAGTTCTTC,CASRQQAGGAHNEQFF
-,TRBJ1-1,many,TRBV6-5,TGTGCCAGCAGTTATGGTTCTAACACTGAAGCTTTCTTT,CASSYGSNTEAFF
TRBD1,TRBJ1-1,many,TRBV15,TGTGCCACCAGCAGAGATTACACAGGGGGTACTGAAGCTTTCTTT,CATSRDYTGGTEAFF
TRBD2,TRBJ2-1,many,TRBV27,TGTGCCAGCAGTTCCTACTCTCTAGCGGTCCGAATTAATGAGCAGTTCTTC,CASSSYSLAVRINEQFF
TRBD1,TRBJ2-1,many,TRBV7-2,TGTGCCAGCAGCCGTGGGACAGGGATATATGAGCAGTTCTTC,CASSRGTGIYEQFF
-,TRBJ2-7,many,TRBV19,TGTGCCAGTAGTAGGCAGGTCTCCTACGAGCAGTACTTC,CASSRQVSYEQYF
-,TRBJ2-7,many,TRBV5-5,TGTGCCAGCAGCTTTATATGGGACGGGGAGCAGTACTTC,CASSFIWDGEQYF
-,TRBJ2-1,many,TRBV24-1,TGTGCCACCAGTGATTCCGTCTACGGGGAGCAGTTCTTC,CATSDSVYGEQFF
-,TRBJ2-3,many,TRBV25-1,TGTGCCAGCAGTCCCGGGTCAGGGTGGACAGATACGCAGTATTTT,CASSPGSGWTDTQYF
-,TRBJ2-7,many,TRBV14,TGTGCCAGCAGCCAACTCAGGGGTAGCGAGCAGTACTTC,CASSQLRGSEQYF
TRBD1,TRBJ2-2,many,TRBV11-2,TGTGCCAGCAGCCCGCACAAGACAGGGTTCGGCACCGGGGAGCTGTTTTTT,CASSPHKTGFGTGELFF
TRBD2,TRBJ2-1,many,TRBV27,TGTGCCAGCAGTTTACGGAGCCTAGCGGGAGGTTATGAGCAGTTCTTC,CASSLRSLAGGYEQFF
TRBD1,TRBJ2-1,many,TRBV4-1,TGCGCCAGCAGCCAAGACCCTACAGGGGTTCGGTACGATGAGCAGTTCTTC,CASSQDPTGVRYDEQFF
TRBD1,TRBJ2-2,many,TRBV13,TGTGCCAGCAGTCGGGGACAGGGCGATTCCGGGGAGCTGTTTTTT,CASSRGQGDSGELFF
TRBD1,TRBJ1-2,medium-sized,TRBV27,TGTGCCAGCAGTTTATTGGGACAGGGGTCTAACTATGGCTACACCTTC,CASSLLGQGSNYGYTF
-,TRBJ1-2,many,TRBV29-1,TGCAGCGTTATGAGGGATCGTGGCTATGGCTACACCTTC,CSVMRDRGYGYTF
TRBD2,TRBJ2-5,many,TRBV11-3,TGTGCCAGCAGCTTAGTTTCTGCAGCGGGAGTTTCCGGAGAGACCCAGTACTTC,CASSLVSAAGVSGETQYF
TRBD1,TRBJ2-7,many,TRBV30,TGTGCCTGGATAACACAGGGGGCCTACGAGCAGTACTTC,CAWITQGAYEQYF
TRBD2,TRBJ2-3,many,TRBV7-9,TGTGCCAGCAGCTTAAGGGGGGCGGGAGGGCCTACAGATACGCAGTATTTT,CASSLRGAGGPTDTQYF
TRBD1,TRBJ2-7,many,TRBV13,TGTGCCAGCAGCCCCGGACAGGGGATCCCCTACGAGCAGTACTTC,CASSPGQGIPYEQYF
-,TRBJ2-7,many,TRBV12-3/TRBV12-4,TGTGCCAGCAGCTCCAGGGGTGGGTACGAGCAGTACTTC,CASSSRGGYEQYF
-,TRBJ2-7,many,TRBV25-1,TGTGCCAGCAGTGAATATGGGCAGAACTCCTACGAGCAGTACTTC,CASSEYGQNSYEQYF
TRBD2,TRBJ2-1,many,TRBV28,TGTGCCAGCAGTTTTATCGGGACTAGCAATTGGTGGCAGTTCTTC,CASSFIGTSNWWQFF